Given below is one T cell receptor beta chain in context. Its antigen is currently unknown. The table came from immunoSEQ multiplex PCR; TCRdb's copy has only in-frame clones and leaves some out. The profile covers 60,000 to 75,000 clones, with about 89% appearing a single time and 5% to 5.5% taken by the ten largest. This sample stems from a study of OX40 agonist ivuxolimab in advanced cancers. Study-wide context: Among those enrolled, mean age was roughly 62 years (range 23 to 79) and about 81% were male.

General study findings and limits: Relative to CD4+ cells, CD8+ T cells on average had more expanded clones.

V lost 7 bases, J lost 4 bases, and 13 bases lay in between. CDR1 is ENHRY and CDR2 is SYGVKD in the germline V gene. CDR3 length: 13 residues. This chain links TRBV10-3 with TRBJ1-2; D is ambiguous. This specimen was CD4+ or CD8+ T cells sorted from blood, taken in a trial of the OX40 agonist ivuxolimab. The clonotype was recovered from an adult with an advanced solid tumor such as melanoma, head and neck, liver or kidney cancer. CDR3 in DNA: TGTGCCATCAAGGGCGGAGCTAGCTATGGCTACACCTTC. This gives the protein CAIKGGASYGYTF.